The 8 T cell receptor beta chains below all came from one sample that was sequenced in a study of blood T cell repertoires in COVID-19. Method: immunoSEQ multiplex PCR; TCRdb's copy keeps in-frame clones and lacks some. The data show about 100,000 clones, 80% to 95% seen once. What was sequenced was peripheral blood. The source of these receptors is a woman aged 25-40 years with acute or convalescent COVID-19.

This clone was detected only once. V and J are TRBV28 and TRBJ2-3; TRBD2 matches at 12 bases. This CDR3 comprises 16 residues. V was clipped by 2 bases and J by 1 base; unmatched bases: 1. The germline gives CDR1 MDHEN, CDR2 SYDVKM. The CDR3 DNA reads TGTGCCAGCAGTTTACTAGCGGGGGGGGGCACAGATACGCAGTATTTT. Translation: CASSLLAGGGTDTQYF. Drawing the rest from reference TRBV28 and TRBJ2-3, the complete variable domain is DVKVTQSSRYLVKRTGEKVFLECVQDMDHENMFWYRQDPGLGLRLIYFSYDVKMKEKGDIPEGYSVSREKKERFSLILESASTNQTSMYLCASSLLAGGGTDTQYFGPGTRLTVL.

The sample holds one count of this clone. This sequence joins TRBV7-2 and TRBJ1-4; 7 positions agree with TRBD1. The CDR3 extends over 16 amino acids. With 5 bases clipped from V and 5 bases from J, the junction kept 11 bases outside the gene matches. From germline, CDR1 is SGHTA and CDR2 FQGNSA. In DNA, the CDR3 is TGTGCCAGCAGCGCGGGCGGGACAGTGAAGAATGAAAAACTGTTTTTT. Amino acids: CASSAGGTVKNEKLFF. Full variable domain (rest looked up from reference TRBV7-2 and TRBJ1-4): GAGVSQSPSNKVTEKGKDVELRCDPISGHTALYWYRQSLGQGLEFLIYFQGNSAPDKSGLPSDRFSAERTGGSVSTLTIQRTQQEDSAVYLCASSAGGTVKNEKLFFGSGTQLSVL.

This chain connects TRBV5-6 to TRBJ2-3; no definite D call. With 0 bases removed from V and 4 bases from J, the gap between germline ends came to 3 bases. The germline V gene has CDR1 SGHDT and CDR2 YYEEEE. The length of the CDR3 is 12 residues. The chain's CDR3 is CASSLDSDTQYF. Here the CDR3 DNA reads TGTGCCAGCAGCTTGGACTCAGATACGCAGTATTTT.

The CDR3 DNA is TGCGCCAGCAGCAGAGGGGGGGCCATCACCGGGGAGCTGTTTTTT. Translation: CASSRGGAITGELFF. The rearrangement links TRBV4-3 to TRBJ2-2; D perhaps matches TRBD2 (7 bases). V dropped 5 bases and J dropped 4 bases, with 14 bases sitting between them. This CDR3 region has 15 residues. In germline, CDR1 is LGHNA, CDR2 YSLEER.

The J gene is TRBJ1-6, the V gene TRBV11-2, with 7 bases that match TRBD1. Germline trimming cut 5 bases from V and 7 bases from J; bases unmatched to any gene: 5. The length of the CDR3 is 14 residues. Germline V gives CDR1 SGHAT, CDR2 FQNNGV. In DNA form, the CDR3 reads TGTGCCAGCAGCCGGGGACAGAACAATTCACCCCTCCACTTT. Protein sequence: CASSRGQNNSPLHF.

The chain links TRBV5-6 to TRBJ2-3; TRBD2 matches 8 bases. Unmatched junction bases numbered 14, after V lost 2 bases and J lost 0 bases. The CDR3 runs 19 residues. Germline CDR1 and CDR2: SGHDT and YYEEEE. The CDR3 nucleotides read TGTGCCAGCAGCTTTCTGATCGTTCGGTCGGGGGGGAGCACAGATACGCAGTATTTT. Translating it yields CASSFLIVRSGGSTDTQYF.

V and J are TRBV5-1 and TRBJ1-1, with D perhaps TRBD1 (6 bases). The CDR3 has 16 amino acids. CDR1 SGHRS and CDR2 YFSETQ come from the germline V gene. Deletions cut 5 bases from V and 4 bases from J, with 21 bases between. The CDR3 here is CASREPDTGFSTEAFF. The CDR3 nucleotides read TGCGCCAGCAGAGAACCTGACACAGGGTTTTCCACTGAAGCTTTCTTT.

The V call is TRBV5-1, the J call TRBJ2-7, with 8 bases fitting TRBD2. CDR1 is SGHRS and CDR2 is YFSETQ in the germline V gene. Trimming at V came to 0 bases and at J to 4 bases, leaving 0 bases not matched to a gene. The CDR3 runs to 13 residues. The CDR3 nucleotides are TGCGCCAGCAGCTTGGTAGCGGGGTACGAGCAGTACTTC. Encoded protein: CASSLVAGYEQYF.